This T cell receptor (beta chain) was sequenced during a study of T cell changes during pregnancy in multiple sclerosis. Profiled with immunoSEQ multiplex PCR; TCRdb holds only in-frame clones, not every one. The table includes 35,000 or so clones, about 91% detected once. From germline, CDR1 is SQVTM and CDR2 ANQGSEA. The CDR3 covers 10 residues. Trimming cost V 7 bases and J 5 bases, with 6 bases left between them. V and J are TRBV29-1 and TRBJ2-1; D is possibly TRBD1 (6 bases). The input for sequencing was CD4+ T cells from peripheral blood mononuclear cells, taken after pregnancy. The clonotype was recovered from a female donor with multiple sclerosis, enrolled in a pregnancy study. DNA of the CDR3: TGCAGCGAGGGGGACAATGAGCAGTTCTTC. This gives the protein CSEGDNEQFF.